The rows below give T cell receptor beta chains drawn from one sample of a study of PD-L1 blockade in urothelial cancer. The method was immunoSEQ multiplex PCR; TCRdb's version includes in-frame clones alone and lacks a portion of them. The data contain about 57,000 clones, approximately 86% of them singletons. Sequenced material: PBMCs, taken around atezolizumab (anti-PD-L1) treatment. All receptors derive from a man aged 50 or older with urothelial cancer. Both conserved end residues are part of each CDR3. A D gene is named only where the DNA matches it firmly. Clone size is given for some rows only: seen once, a few or many times, or a class if the clone is expanded.

NA | TRBJ2-7 | NA | TRBV6-5 | CASSTGGTSYREQYF | TGTGCCAGCAGTACAGGGGGGACTAGCTACCGCGAGCAGTACTTC
NA | TRBJ2-1 | TRBD2 | TRBV27 | CASSIAGRNPNEQFF | TGTGCCAGCAGCATAGCGGGACGAAACCCCAATGAGCAGTTCTTC
NA | TRBJ2-7 | TRBD1 | TRBV10-3 | CAISGGQGDEQYF | TGTGCCATCAGTGGGGGACAGGGCGACGAGCAGTACTTC
NA | TRBJ1-5 | TRBD1 | TRBV28 | CASSLYGTANQPQHF | TGTGCCAGCAGTTTATATGGGACAGCAAATCAGCCCCAGCATTTT
NA | TRBJ2-7 | NA | TRBV7-3 | CASSFTRNYEQYF | TGTGCCAGCAGCTTCACTAGAAACTACGAGCAGTACTTC
NA | TRBJ2-7 | TRBD2 | TRBV18 | CASSPDLIAGSYEQYF | TGTGCCAGCTCACCAGATCTTATAGCGGGCTCCTACGAGCAGTACTTC
NA | TRBJ2-7 | NA | TRBV30 | CAWSPQGWGGEQYF | TGTGCCTGGAGTCCTCAGGGGTGGGGGGGCGAGCAGTACTTC
NA | TRBJ2-7 | TRBD2 | TRBV7-2 | CASSLVAGAHVEQYF | TGTGCCAGCAGCTTAGTTGCGGGAGCTCATGTCGAGCAGTACTTC
NA | TRBJ2-4 | NA | TRBV19 | CASSKTLRTGTEGIQYF | TGTGCCAGTAGTAAGACTCTAAGGACAGGAACGGAGGGCATTCAGTACTTC
NA | TRBJ2-1 | NA | TRBV19 | CASSPFSGLYNEQFF | TGTGCCAGTAGTCCTTTTAGCGGCCTGTACAATGAGCAGTTCTTC
NA | TRBJ1-1 | TRBD1 | TRBV18 | CASSQTGWAEAFF | TGTGCCAGCTCACAGACAGGGTGGGCTGAAGCTTTCTTT
NA | TRBJ1-4 | NA | TRBV5-8 | CASSPGRGGEKLFF | TGTGCCAGCAGCCCCGGGAGGGGAGGTGAAAAACTGTTTTTT
NA | TRBJ1-2 | TRBD1 | TRBV19 | CASSTGEYGYTF | TGTGCCAGTTCCACAGGGGAGTATGGCTACACCTTC
NA | TRBJ2-7 | TRBD2 | TRBV7-2 | CASSSTPRLAGSYEQYF | TGTGCCAGCAGCTCAACGCCCCGACTAGCGGGGTCTTACGAGCAGTACTTC
NA | TRBJ1-4 | TRBD1 | TRBV4-1 | CASSQWRGGASTNEKLFF | TGCGCCAGCAGCCAGTGGAGAGGGGGCGCATCAACTAATGAAAAACTGTTTTTT
NA | TRBJ2-7 | TRBD2 | TRBV7-6 | CASSIGLAGGRDEQYF | TGTGCCAGCAGCATCGGACTAGCGGGAGGGCGGGACGAGCAGTACTTC
few | TRBJ1-5 | NA | TRBV19 | CASREGPRLAPQHF | TGTGCCAGCAGGGAGGGACCCCGTCTTGCGCCCCAGCATTTT
once | TRBJ2-1 | TRBD2 | TRBV10-1 | CASSVPAGGYNEQFF | TGCGCCAGCAGTGTCCCAGCGGGAGGGTACAATGAGCAGTTCTTC